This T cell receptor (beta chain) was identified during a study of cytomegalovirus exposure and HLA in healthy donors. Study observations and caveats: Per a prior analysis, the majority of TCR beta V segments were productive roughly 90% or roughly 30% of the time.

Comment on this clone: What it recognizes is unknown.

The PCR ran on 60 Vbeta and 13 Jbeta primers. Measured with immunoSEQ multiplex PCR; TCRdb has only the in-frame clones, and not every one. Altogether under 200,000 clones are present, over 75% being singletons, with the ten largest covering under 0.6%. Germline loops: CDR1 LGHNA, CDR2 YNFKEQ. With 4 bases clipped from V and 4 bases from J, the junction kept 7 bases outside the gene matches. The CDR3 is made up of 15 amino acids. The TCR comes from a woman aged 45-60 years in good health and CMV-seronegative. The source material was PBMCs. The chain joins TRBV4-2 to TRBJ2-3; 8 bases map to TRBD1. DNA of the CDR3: TGTGCCAGCAGCCCAGGCCGGACAGGGTCAGATACGCAGTATTTT. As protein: CASSPGRTGSDTQYF.